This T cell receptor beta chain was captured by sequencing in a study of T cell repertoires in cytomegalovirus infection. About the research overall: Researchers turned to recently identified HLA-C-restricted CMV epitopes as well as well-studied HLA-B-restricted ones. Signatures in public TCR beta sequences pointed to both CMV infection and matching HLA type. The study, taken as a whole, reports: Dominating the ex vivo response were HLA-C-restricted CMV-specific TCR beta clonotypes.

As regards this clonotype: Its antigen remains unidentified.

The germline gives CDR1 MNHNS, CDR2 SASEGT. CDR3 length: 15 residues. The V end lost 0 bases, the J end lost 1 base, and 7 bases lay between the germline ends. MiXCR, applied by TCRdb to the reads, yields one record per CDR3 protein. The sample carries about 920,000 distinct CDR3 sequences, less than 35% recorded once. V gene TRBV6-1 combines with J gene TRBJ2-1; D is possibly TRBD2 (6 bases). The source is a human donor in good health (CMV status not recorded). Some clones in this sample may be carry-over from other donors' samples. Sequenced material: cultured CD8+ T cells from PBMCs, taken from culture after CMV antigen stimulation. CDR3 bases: TGTGCCAGCAGTGAAGCGGGACTTTCCTACAATGAGCAGTTCTTC. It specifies CASSEAGLSYNEQFF.